This T cell receptor beta chain was obtained from a study of regulatory T cells in long-lasting Graves disease. This clonotype came up a few times. Through Arm-PCR of CDR3 regions and iRepertoire HTBI primers, TCR beta libraries were built. TCRdb reprocessed the multiplex PCR reads with MiXCR, giving one entry per CDR3 protein. The sample lists 450,000 to 600,000 distinct CDR3 sequences, about a sixth seen once, with 12% in the top ten. Documented time point: newly diagnosed GD, antithyroid drugs for less than 3 months. There was RNA extracted from PBMCs, and the TCR library was made from it. The germline V gene has CDR1 SQVTM and CDR2 ANQGSEA. Unmatched junction bases numbered 12, after V lost 4 bases and J lost 2 bases. The CDR3 has 16 amino acids. These data are also associated with another study on T cells in Graves' hyperthyroidism and ophthalmopathy.

The source is a man between 35 and 55 years old with Graves disease. The chain joins TRBV29-1 to TRBJ1-2; 8 nucleotides align to TRBD1. The material sequenced was peripheral blood mononuclear cells (PBMCs), taken at new diagnosis, from a patient treated with antithyroid drugs. The CDR3 bases are TGCAGCGTTGTGGGTCCTGGGCGGACAGGGAACTATGGCTACACCTTC. As protein: CSVVGPGRTGNYGYTF.